The clone carrying this TCR beta chain was seen a handful of times. This CDR3 is also generated by other DNA sequences in the sample. This sample was included in a study of blood T cell repertoires in COVID-19. Sequencing was performed with immunoSEQ multiplex PCR; in TCRdb, only in-frame clones are kept and a portion is missing. The sample holds some 490,000 clones; approximately 86% are singletons and the top ten take just over 8%. The sequencing input was PBMCs or T cells enriched from blood (not recorded which). This receptor was obtained from a woman aged 60-75 years who had recovered from COVID-19.

The CDR3 DNA follows: TGCGCCAGCAGCTCAGACTCTTCCTACGAGCAGTACTTC. Translation: CASSSDSSYEQYF. The V and J genes are TRBV5-1 and TRBJ2-7; no reliable D call. The CDR3 has 13 residues. Trimming removed 3 bases at V and 1 base at J, with 8 bases between. Germline V CDR1 and CDR2: SGHRS, YFSETQ.